The present TCR beta chain was sequenced within a study of response to subunit inactivated influenza vaccine. This clonotype has more than one count but fewer than ten. TCRdb re-analysed the RT-PCR reads in MiXCR, keeping a single row per CDR3 protein. The top ten hold 9.5% to 12% of the sample, which has about 570,000 distinct CDR3 sequences, around 10% seen once. The CDR3 runs 15 residues. J lost 1 base, V lost 5 bases, and 5 bases had no gene match. The V gene's germline CDR1 is SGHRS and CDR2 YFSETQ. These records were also assigned to another study, of T cells expressing NK-cell markers. That investigation notes: The authors made TCR beta cDNA libraries by 5'RACE template switching. This switching added a universal primer site and UMIs. Seven of the eight sequenced donors were HCMV-seropositive; one was seronegative.

This specimen consisted of PBMCs from blood, obtained on the day of vaccination. This clonotype was sampled from a middle-aged man who received an inactivated influenza vaccine. The chain is built from TRBV5-1 and TRBJ2-1, with 8 bases fitting TRBD1. The CDR3 here is CASSLQGDSYNEQFF. Written as DNA, the CDR3 is TGCGCCAGCAGTTTACAGGGGGATTCCTACAATGAGCAGTTCTTC.